These T cell receptor beta chains were read from a single sample in a study of shared clonotypes between healthy human individuals. The method was immunoSEQ multiplex PCR; TCRdb's version includes in-frame clones alone and lacks a portion of them. The sample contains a few million clones, over 85% of which appear only once. The sample taken for sequencing was naive CD4+ T cells sorted from blood. Receptor source: a man in his late teens or twenties in good health. Both conserved end residues are part of each CDR3. D genes are given only for firm matches.

d_call j_call v_call cdr3_aa
NA TRBJ1-1 TRBV2 CASRSQMTDTEAFF
TRBD2 TRBJ2-7 TRBV9 CASSVAPGTIYEQYF
TRBD1 TRBJ1-4 TRBV14 CASSQGLRTGVTEKLFF
TRBD1 TRBJ1-1 TRBV10-3 CAIREDRRIEAFF
NA TRBJ2-7 TRBV5-4 CASSAASSYEQYF
NA TRBJ1-2 TRBV6-1 CASSEFRLSYTF
TRBD1 TRBJ2-7 TRBV9 CASSLGGTGFSYEQYF
TRBD1 TRBJ2-3 TRBV7-8 CASSLQGALTDTQYF
NA NA TRBV6-5 CATRTAYYEQYF
NA TRBJ1-6 TRBV7-9 CASSLDILLSPLHF
NA TRBJ2-1 TRBV6-6 CASSALGEQFF
TRBD2 TRBJ2-2 TRBV19 CATLQAGRTGELFF
NA TRBJ2-3 TRBV5-1 CASSPSGTGGTDTQYF
NA TRBJ1-2 TRBV6-5 CASSYLQGTYGYTF
NA TRBJ2-1 TRBV7-2 CASSLEPRGEQFF
TRBD1 TRBJ1-2 TRBV7-2 CASSSAQQGKGYTF
NA TRBJ2-2 TRBV10-1 CASSDPGGNTGELFF
TRBD2 TRBJ2-4 TRBV9 CASSAGTSGRVAKNIQYF
NA TRBJ2-6 TRBV6-5 CASRPDNSGANVLTF
NA TRBJ2-4 TRBV7-9 CASSFDDRAKNIQYF
NA TRBJ2-7 TRBV18 CASSPSTYEQYF
NA TRBJ2-2 TRBV7-2 CASSLTHPGELFF
TRBD1 TRBJ1-3 TRBV7-9 CASSLKGTGSSGNTIYF
TRBD2 TRBJ2-7 TRBV5-4 CASSLVGLAGVREQYF
TRBD2 TRBJ2-2 TRBV10-3 CAISTSGSGNTGELFF
NA TRBJ1-2 TRBV19 CASSKPGIVGYTF
NA TRBJ2-7 TRBV6-5 CASTSDNSYEQYF
NA TRBJ2-1 TRBV9 CASSVGVNNEQFF
NA TRBJ1-5 TRBV19 CASSIDRGAGNQPQHF
TRBD2 TRBJ2-7 TRBV2 CASSDRLAERYEQYF
NA TRBJ2-5 TRBV29-1 CSVEEYSETQYF
TRBD1 TRBJ1-1 TRBV7-3 CASSLGTGDTEAFF
TRBD2 TRBJ2-1 TRBV7-2 CASSLDGLDLREQFF
TRBD1 TRBJ1-4 TRBV19 CASSTTGLGEKLFF
NA TRBJ1-1 TRBV28 CASSLGSYTEAFF
NA TRBJ1-5 TRBV28 CASGSTGYSNQPQHF
NA TRBJ2-1 TRBV4-1 CASSRQVADYNEQFF
TRBD1 TRBJ2-7 TRBV2 CASSPARGTGYEQYF
TRBD2 TRBJ2-1 TRBV5-8 CASSSGTRSYNEQFF
TRBD1 TRBJ1-2 TRBV25-1 CASSPPGQGGGYTF
NA TRBJ2-2 TRBV5-1 CASSLTTNTGELFF
NA TRBJ2-2 TRBV19 CASSRSKMSGELFF
TRBD1 TRBJ1-2 TRBV9 CASSPHRDSYGYTF
TRBD2 TRBJ2-5 TRBV4-3 CASSQGDRRGAQYF
NA TRBJ1-6 TRBV5-1 CASSLEGNLNSPLHF
TRBD1 TRBJ1-5 TRBV19 CASSPRQGFQPQHF
NA TRBJ1-5 TRBV7-2 CASSLLGGREPQHF
NA TRBJ2-3 TRBV5-1 CASSLGPDSQGSGTQYF
NA TRBJ2-7 TRBV7-2 CASSPRDYEQYF